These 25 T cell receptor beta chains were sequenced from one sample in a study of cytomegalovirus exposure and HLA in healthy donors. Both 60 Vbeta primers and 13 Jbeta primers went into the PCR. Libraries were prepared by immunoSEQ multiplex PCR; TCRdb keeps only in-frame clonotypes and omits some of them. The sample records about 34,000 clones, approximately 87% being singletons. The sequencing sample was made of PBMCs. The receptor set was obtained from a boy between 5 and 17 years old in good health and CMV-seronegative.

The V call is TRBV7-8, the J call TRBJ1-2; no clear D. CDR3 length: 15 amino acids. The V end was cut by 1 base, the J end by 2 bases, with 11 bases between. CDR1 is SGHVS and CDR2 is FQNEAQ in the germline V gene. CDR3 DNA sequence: TGTGCCAGCAGCTTAGGTCGTTCAGTCAACTATGGCTACACCTTC. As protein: CASSLGRSVNYGYTF.

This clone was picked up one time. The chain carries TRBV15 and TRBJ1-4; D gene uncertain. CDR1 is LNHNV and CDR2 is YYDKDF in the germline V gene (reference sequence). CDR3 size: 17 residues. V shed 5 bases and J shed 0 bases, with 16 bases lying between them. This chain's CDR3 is CATSGARVQATNEKLFF. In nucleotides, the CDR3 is TGTGCCACCAGCGGCGCGAGGGTTCAAGCAACTAATGAAAAACTGTTTTTT.

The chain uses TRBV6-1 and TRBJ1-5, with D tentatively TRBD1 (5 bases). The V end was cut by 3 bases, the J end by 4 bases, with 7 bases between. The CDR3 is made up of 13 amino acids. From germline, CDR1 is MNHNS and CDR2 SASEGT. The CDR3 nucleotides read TGTGCCAGCAGTGACAGGGAAAATCAGCCCCAGCATTTT. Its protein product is CASSDRENQPQHF.

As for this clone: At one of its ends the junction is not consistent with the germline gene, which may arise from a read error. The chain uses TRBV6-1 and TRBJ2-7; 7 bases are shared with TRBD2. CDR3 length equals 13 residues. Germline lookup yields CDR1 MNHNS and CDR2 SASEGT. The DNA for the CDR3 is TGTGCCGGCAGGACTAGGTTCTCCTACGAGCAGTACTTC. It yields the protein CAGRTRFSYEQYF.

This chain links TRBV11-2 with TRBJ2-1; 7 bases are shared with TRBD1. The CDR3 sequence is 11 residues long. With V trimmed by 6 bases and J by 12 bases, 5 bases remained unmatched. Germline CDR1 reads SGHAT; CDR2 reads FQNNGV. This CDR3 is CASSFAGGQFF. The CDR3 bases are TGTGCCAGCAGTTTTGCAGGGGGGCAGTTCTTC.

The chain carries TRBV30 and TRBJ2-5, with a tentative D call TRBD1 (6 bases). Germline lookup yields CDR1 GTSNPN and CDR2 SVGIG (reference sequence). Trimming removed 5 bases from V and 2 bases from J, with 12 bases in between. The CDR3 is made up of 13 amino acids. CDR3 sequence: CAWAGQLQETQYF. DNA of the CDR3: TGTGCCTGGGCCGGACAGTTACAAGAGACCCAGTACTTC.

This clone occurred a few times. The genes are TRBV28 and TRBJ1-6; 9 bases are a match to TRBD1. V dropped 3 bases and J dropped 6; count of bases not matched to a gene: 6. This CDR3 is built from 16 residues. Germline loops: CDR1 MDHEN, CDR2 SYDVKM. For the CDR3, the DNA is TGTGCCAGCAGTTTCCAACGGACAGGGGCTAATTCACCCCTCCACTTT. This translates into CASSFQRTGANSPLHF.

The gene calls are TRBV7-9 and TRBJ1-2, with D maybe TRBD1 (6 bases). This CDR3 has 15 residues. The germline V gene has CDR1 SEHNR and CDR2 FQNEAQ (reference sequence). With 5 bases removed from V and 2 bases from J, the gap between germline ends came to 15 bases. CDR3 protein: CASSKPGQENYGYTF. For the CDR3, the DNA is TGTGCCAGCAGCAAACCGGGACAAGAGAACTATGGCTACACCTTC. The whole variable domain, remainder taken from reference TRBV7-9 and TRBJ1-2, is DTGVSQNPRHKITKRGQNVTFRCDPISEHNRLYWYRQTLGQGPEFLTYFQNEAQLEKSRLLSDRFSAERPKGSFSTLEIQRTEQGDSAMYLCASSKPGQENYGYTFGSGTRLTVV.

CDR3 in DNA: TGTGCCAGCAGTGAAGGAAGCCGGGACACCGGGGAGCTGTTTTTT. Residues: CASSEGSRDTGELFF. The gene calls are TRBV6-1 and TRBJ2-2; no clear D gene. This CDR3 is 15 amino acids long. Trimming removed 1 base at V and 3 bases at J, with 9 bases between. Germline V CDR1 and CDR2: MNHNS, SASEGT.

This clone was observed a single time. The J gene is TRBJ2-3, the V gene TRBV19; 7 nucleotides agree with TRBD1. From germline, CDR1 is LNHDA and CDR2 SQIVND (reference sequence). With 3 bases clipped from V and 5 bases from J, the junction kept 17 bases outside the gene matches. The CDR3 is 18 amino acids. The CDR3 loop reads CASSMETPRGREKDTQYF. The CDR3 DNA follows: TGTGCCAGTAGTATGGAAACCCCGAGGGGGCGTGAAAAAGATACGCAGTATTTT.

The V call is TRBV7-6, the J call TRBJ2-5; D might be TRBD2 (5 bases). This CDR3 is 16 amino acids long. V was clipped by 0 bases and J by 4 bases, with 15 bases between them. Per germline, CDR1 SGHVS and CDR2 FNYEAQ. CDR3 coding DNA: TGTGCCAGCAGCTTAGCGGCTAGCTGGATAAGAGAGACCCAGTACTTC. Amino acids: CASSLAASWIRETQYF.

The DNA for the CDR3 is TGTGCCAGCAGCTTGGGACTAGCGGGGATGCAGCAGTACTTC. As protein: CASSLGLAGMQQYF. The chain links TRBV7-2 to TRBJ2-7; 13 nucleotides line up with TRBD2. The CDR3 covers 14 residues. From germline, CDR1 is SGHTA and CDR2 FQGNSA. V lost 3 bases and J lost 8; bases outside the gene matches: 4.

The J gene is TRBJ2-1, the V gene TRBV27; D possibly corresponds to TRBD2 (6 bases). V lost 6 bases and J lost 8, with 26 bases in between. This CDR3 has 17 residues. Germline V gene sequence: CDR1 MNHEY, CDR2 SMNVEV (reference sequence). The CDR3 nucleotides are TGTGCCAGCAGCCCGATAGGGGATCAGACTAGTCGCCATGAGCAGTTCTTC. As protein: CASSPIGDQTSRHEQFF.

CDR3 amino acids: CASSLVSGNEKLFF. CDR3 coding DNA: TGCGCCAGCAGCTTGGTGTCAGGGAATGAAAAACTGTTTTTT. The chain recombines TRBV5-1 with TRBJ1-4; weak D call: TRBD1 (5 bases). Germline-derived CDR1 and CDR2 are SGHRS and YFSETQ. The V and J ends lost 0 bases and 5 bases respectively, with 8 bases between them. The CDR3 sequence is 14 residues long.

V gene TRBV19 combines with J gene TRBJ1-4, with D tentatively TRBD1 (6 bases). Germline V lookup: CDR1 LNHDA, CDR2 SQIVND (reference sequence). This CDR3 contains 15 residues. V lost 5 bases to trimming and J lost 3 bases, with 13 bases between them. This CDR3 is CASSGRWGPNEKLFF. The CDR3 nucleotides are TGTGCCAGTAGTGGAAGATGGGGGCCTAATGAAAAACTGTTTTTT.

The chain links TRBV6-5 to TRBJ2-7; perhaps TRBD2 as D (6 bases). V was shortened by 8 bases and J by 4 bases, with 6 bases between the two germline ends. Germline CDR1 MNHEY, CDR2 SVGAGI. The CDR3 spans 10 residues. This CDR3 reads CASGTYEQYF. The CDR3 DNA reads TGTGCCAGCGGGACTTACGAGCAGTACTTC.

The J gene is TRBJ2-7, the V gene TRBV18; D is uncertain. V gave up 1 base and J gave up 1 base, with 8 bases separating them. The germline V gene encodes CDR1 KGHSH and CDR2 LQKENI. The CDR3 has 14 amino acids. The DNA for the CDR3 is TGTGCCAGCTCACCACAATCCGTATCCTACGAGCAGTACTTC. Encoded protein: CASSPQSVSYEQYF.

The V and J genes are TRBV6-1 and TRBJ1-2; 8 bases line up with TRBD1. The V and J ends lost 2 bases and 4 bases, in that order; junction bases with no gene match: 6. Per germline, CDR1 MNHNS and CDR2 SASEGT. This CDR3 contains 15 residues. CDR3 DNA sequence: TGTGCCAGCAGTGAATTCTTTACAGGGGGCTATGGCTACACCTTC. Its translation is CASSEFFTGGYGYTF.

The CDR3: CASKRTLSYEQYF. In nucleotides, the CDR3 is TGTGCCAGCAAACGGACACTGTCCTACGAGCAGTACTTC. The rearrangement joins TRBV7-8 to TRBJ2-7, with D tentatively TRBD1 (5 bases). Germline CDR1 and CDR2: SGHVS and FQNEAQ. Trimming removed 7 bases from V and 1 base from J, with 11 bases in between. The CDR3 extends over 13 amino acids.

CDR3 bases: TGTGCCAGTAGTATAACGGGTTATAATGAAAAACTGTTTTTT. This encodes CASSITGYNEKLFF. V is TRBV19 and J is TRBJ1-4, with D unclear. The germline V and J ends were trimmed by 2 bases and 4 bases, with 8 bases remaining between them. Germline V gene data show CDR1 as LNHDA and CDR2 as SQIVND (reference sequence). This CDR3 is built from 14 residues.

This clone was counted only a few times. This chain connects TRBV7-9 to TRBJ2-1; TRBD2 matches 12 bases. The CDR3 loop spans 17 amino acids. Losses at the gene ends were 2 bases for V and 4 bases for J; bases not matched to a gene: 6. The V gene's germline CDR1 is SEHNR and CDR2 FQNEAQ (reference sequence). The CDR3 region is CASSLPGLAGRYNEQFF. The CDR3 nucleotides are TGTGCCAGCAGCTTACCTGGACTAGCGGGACGATACAATGAGCAGTTCTTC. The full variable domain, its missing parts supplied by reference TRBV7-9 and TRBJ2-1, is DTGVSQNPRHKITKRGQNVTFRCDPISEHNRLYWYRQTLGQGPEFLTYFQNEAQLEKSRLLSDRFSAERPKGSFSTLEIQRTEQGDSAMYLCASSLPGLAGRYNEQFFGPGTRLTVL.

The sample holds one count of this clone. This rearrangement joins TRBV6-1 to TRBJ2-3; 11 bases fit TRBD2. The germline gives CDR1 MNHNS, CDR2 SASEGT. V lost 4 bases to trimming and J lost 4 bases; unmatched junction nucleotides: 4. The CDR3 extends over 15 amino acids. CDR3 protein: CASSVSGGAADTQYF. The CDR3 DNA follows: TGTGCCAGCAGTGTTAGCGGGGGGGCCGCAGATACGCAGTATTTT.

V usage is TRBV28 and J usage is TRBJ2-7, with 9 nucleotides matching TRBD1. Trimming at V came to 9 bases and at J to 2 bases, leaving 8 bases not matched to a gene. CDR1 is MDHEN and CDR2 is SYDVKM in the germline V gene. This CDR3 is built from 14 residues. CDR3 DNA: TGTGCCAGAGGACACCGGGACAGGGCCTACGAGCAGTACTTC. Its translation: CARGHRDRAYEQYF.

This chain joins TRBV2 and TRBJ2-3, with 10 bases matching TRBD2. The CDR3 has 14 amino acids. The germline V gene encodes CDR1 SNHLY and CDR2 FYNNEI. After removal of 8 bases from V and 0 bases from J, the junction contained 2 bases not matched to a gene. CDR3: CASLAGVSTDTQYF. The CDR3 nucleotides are TGTGCCAGCCTAGCGGGGGTCAGCACAGATACGCAGTATTTT.

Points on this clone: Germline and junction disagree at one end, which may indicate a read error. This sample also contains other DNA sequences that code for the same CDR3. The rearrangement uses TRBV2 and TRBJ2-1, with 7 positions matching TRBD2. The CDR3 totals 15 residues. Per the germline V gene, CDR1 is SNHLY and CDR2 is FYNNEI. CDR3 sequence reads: CASSRAGSSYNEQFF. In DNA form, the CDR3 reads TGTGCCAGCAGTCGAGCGGGGAGCTCCTATAATGAGCAGTTCTTC.